The present entry profiles one TCR beta chain with its context. The sample is drawn from a study of tumor-infiltrating lymphocytes in oesophageal squamous cell carcinoma. Germline CDR1 reads SGHTA; CDR2 reads FQGNSA. The CDR3 has 13 residues. The V gene lost 2 bases and the J gene lost 6 bases, with 9 bases spanning the gap. Using its own MiXCR run on the PCR reads, TCRdb lists one record per CDR3 protein. Among roughly 11,000 distinct CDR3 sequences listed, around 50% were seen once. The rearrangement links TRBV7-2 to TRBJ2-3; D remains ambiguous. This receptor was identified in a male donor with esophageal squamous cell carcinoma. The sample taken for sequencing was esophageal tumor tissue. DNA for the CDR3: TGTGCCAGCAGCTTACCGCAAGCGGATACGCAGTATTTT. It translates to CASSLPQADTQYF.